A selection of T cell receptor beta chains follows, all from one sample in a study of regulatory T cells in long-lasting Graves disease. TCRdb redid the calling of the multiplex PCR reads with MiXCR, one entry per CDR3 protein. The data show about 470,000 distinct CDR3 sequences, under 20% seen once. This sample was also put to use in a study of T cells in Graves' hyperthyroidism and ophthalmopathy.

The specimen was peripheral blood mononuclear cells (PBMCs), collected at new diagnosis, from a patient treated with antithyroid drugs. Receptors originate from a man in his forties or fifties with Graves disease. Both conserved end residues are part of each CDR3. The D gene is left open where the match is weak. For some rows the clone size is stated as once, few or many, or as a class when expanded; others skip it.

CDR3 protein	CDR3 DNA	V gene	J gene	clone size	D gene
CAWNKGRPYGYTF	TGTGCCTGGAACAAGGGGCGACCCTATGGCTACACCTTC	TRBV30	TRBJ1-2	many	NA
CASSQAGIGGSNQPQHF	TGCGCCAGCAGCCAGGCAGGGATAGGCGGGAGCAATCAGCCCCAGCATTTT	TRBV4-1	TRBJ1-5	NA	NA
CASSFKRLADTQYF	TGTGCCAGCAGTTTCAAAAGGCTGGCAGATACGCAGTATTTT	TRBV27	TRBJ2-3	many	NA
CASSYTLNYGYTF	TGTGCCAGCAGTTACACCTTAAACTATGGCTACACCTTC	TRBV28	TRBJ1-2	many	NA
CASSWQGVVGEQFF	TGTGCCAGCAGTTGGCAGGGAGTCGTCGGTGAGCAGTTCTTC	TRBV6-2/TRBV6-3	TRBJ2-1	NA	NA
CASSIHRDRTSYEQYF	TGTGCCAGCAGTATCCACCGGGACAGGACCTCCTACGAGCAGTACTTC	TRBV28	TRBJ2-7	many	TRBD1
CATSRDLTGTVIYEQYF	TGTGCCACCAGCAGAGATCTCACCGGGACTGTAATCTACGAGCAGTACTTC	TRBV15	TRBJ2-7	many	NA
CATSRDRAANTEAFF	TGTGCCACCAGCAGAGATCGGGCAGCGAACACTGAAGCTTTCTTT	TRBV15	TRBJ1-1	many	NA
CASSLVSEPPEQYF	TGTGCCAGCAGCTTAGTGTCAGAACCCCCCGAGCAGTACTTC	TRBV7-8	TRBJ2-7	few	NA
CASLSSNQPQHF	TGTGCCAGTCTATCGAGCAATCAGCCCCAGCATTTT	TRBV28	TRBJ1-5	many	NA
CASSRRGFGTGELFF	TGTGCCAGCAGCCGCCGTGGGTTTGGGACCGGGGAGCTGTTTTTT	TRBV7-6	TRBJ2-2	NA	NA
CASTPGTSGFPDTQYF	TGTGCCAGCACTCCAGGGACTAGCGGGTTCCCAGATACGCAGTATTTT	TRBV6-2/TRBV6-3	TRBJ2-3	NA	TRBD2
CASSSLWEKLFF	TGTGCCAGCAGCTCACTGTGGGAAAAACTGTTTTTT	TRBV7-9	TRBJ1-4	few	NA
CASSSTSGSWYNEQFF	TGTGCCAGCAGCTCGACTAGCGGGAGTTGGTACAATGAGCAGTTCTTC	TRBV3-1	TRBJ2-1	many	TRBD2
CATRPGRKNTEAFFGQGDTEAFF	NA	TRBV2	TRBJ1-1	many	NA
CASSLVVYEQYF	TGTGCCAGCAGCTTAGTTGTATACGAGCAGTACTTC	TRBV7-9	TRBJ2-7	many	NA
CASSFSGSRNSPLHF	TGTGCCAGCAGTTTTTCCGGCTCGCGCAATTCACCCCTCCACTTT	TRBV28	TRBJ1-6	many	NA
CASGPGQGGERQYF	TGTGCTAGTGGTCCCGGACAGGGGGGCGAACGGCAGTACTTC	TRBV12-5	TRBJ2-7	many	TRBD1
CASSPAATPADTQYF	TGTGCCAGCTCGCCCGCGGCCACCCCCGCAGATACGCAGTATTTT	TRBV19	TRBJ2-3	NA	NA
CASSSRAAVYNEQFF	TGTGCCAGCAGTTCACGAGCGGCCGTCTACAATGAGCAGTTCTTC	TRBV28	TRBJ2-1	many	NA
CASSPGLAGTEQYF	TGTGCCAGCAGCCCGGGACTAGCGGGAACCGAGCAGTACTTC	TRBV5-6	TRBJ2-7	few	TRBD2
CASSETGRNPFNYNEQFF	TGTGCCAGCAGCGAGACAGGGAGAAACCCCTTCAACTACAATGAGCAGTTCTTC	TRBV27	TRBJ2-1	many	TRBD1
CASSEWTSGRTNEQFF	TGTGCCAGCAGCGAGTGGACTAGCGGGAGGACCAATGAGCAGTTCTTC	TRBV9	TRBJ2-1	NA	TRBD2
CAISESFPPTGRNQPQHF	TGTGCCATCAGTGAGTCGTTCCCACCAACAGGTCGCAATCAGCCCCAGCATTTT	TRBV10-3	TRBJ1-5	many	NA
CASSLAPRQFF	TGTGCCAGCAGTTTGGCGCCACGGCAGTTCTTC	TRBV28	TRBJ2-1	many	NA
CASSEGGGEQFF	TGTGCCAGCAGTGAAGGGGGTGGTGAGCAGTTCTTC	TRBV2	TRBJ2-1	many	NA
CASSPGRSNEKLFF	TGTGCCAGCAGCCCCGGGAGGAGTAATGAAAAACTGTTTTTT	TRBV28	TRBJ1-4	NA	NA
CASSQDREGIGNTIYF	TGTGCCAGCAGCCAAGATCGGGAGGGAATTGGAAACACCATATATTTT	TRBV3-1	TRBJ1-3	NA	NA
CASAIAKSASYNEQFF	TGTGCTAGTGCCATCGCGAAGAGCGCCTCCTACAATGAGCAGTTCTTC	TRBV12-5	TRBJ2-1	many	NA
CASSFLQGTRNEQFF	TGTGCCAGCAGCTTCTTACAGGGAACGCGCAATGAGCAGTTCTTC	TRBV7-9	TRBJ2-1	many	NA
CASSQSTAGLNTGELFF	TGTGCCAGCAGTCAGTCCACGGCGGGACTAAACACCGGGGAGCTGTTTTTT	TRBV2	TRBJ2-2	NA	TRBD2
CASRRTGNQPQHF	TGTGCCAGCAGACGAACAGGGAATCAGCCCCAGCATTTT	TRBV12-3/TRBV12-4	TRBJ1-5	many	NA
CASSFNRDINYEQYF	TGTGCCAGCAGCTTTAACCGGGACATTAACTACGAGCAGTACTTC	TRBV5-5	TRBJ2-7	NA	NA
CASSPPTGEQETQYF	TGTGCCAGCAGCCCCCCGACAGGGGAACAAGAGACCCAGTACTTC	TRBV3-1	TRBJ2-5	NA	TRBD1
CASSGVGISGNEQFF	TGTGCCAGCAGCGGAGTAGGGATATCAGGCAATGAGCAGTTCTTC	TRBV12-3/TRBV12-4	TRBJ2-1	few	NA
CASSVTSGRLETQYF	TGTGCCAGCAGCGTAACTAGCGGGAGGTTGGAGACCCAGTACTTC	TRBV9	TRBJ2-5	many	TRBD2
CASSKTRDRDLEQYF	TGTGCCAGCAGCAAAACGCGGGACAGGGATCTCGAGCAGTACTTC	TRBV2	TRBJ2-7	many	TRBD1
CASSLIAGSGANVLTF	TGTGCCAGCAGCTTAATAGCAGGGTCTGGGGCCAACGTCCTGACTTTC	TRBV7-3	TRBJ2-6	many	NA
CASSLGWRDGGEQFF	TGTGCCAGCAGCTTGGGATGGCGGGACGGGGGTGAGCAGTTCTTC	TRBV7-6	TRBJ2-1	NA	NA
CSASRTSGDEQFF	TGCAGTGCTAGTAGAACTAGCGGCGATGAGCAGTTCTTC	TRBV20-1	TRBJ2-1	NA	TRBD2
CATYSGGAGVETQYF	TGTGCCACCTACTCTGGGGGGGCGGGAGTAGAGACCCAGTACTTC	TRBV6-1	TRBJ2-5	few	NA